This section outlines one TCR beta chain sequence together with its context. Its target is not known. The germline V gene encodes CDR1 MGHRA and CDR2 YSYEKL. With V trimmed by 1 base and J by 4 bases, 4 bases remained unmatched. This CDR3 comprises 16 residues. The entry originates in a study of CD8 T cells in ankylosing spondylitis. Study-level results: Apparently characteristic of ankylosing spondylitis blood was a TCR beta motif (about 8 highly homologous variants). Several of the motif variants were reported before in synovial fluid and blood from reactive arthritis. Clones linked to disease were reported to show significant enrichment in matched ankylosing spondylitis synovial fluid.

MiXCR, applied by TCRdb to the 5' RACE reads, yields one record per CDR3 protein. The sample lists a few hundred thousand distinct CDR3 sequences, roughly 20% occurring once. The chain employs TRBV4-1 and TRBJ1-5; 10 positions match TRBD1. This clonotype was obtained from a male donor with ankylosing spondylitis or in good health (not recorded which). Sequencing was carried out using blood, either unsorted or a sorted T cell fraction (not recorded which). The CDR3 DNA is TGCGCCAGCAGCCAAGGTATGGGACAGGGGAATCAGCCCCAGCATTTT. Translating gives CASSQGMGQGNQPQHF.